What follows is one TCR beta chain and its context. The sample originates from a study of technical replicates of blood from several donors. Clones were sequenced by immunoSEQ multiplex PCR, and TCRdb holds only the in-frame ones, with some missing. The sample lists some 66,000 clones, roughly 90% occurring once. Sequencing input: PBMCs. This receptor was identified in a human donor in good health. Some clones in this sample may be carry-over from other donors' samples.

CDR3 in DNA: TGCGCCAGCAGTGTAGGGCGGGGAAGCTCCTACAATGAGCAGTTCTTC. Protein product: CASSVGRGSSYNEQFF. The rearrangement joins TRBV10-2 to TRBJ2-1, with D tentatively TRBD2 (6 bases). CDR3 length: 16 residues. Trimming took off 4 bases at V and 0 bases at J, with 13 bases between the two ends. Germline V CDR1 and CDR2: WSHSY, SAAADI.